The rows below give T cell receptor beta chains drawn from one sample of a study of T cell repertoires in cytomegalovirus infection. Using its own MiXCR run on the reads, TCRdb lists one record per CDR3 protein. This repertoire shows some 800,000 distinct CDR3 sequences, approximately 32% found once; its top ten account for around 14%. These TCRs are of unknown antigen specificity. The source was cultured CD8+ T cells from PBMCs, collected from culture after CMV antigen stimulation. The receptors shown here come from a human donor in good health (CMV status not recorded). Some clones in this sample may be carry-over from other donors' samples. CDR3s include the opening cysteine and the closing phenylalanine or tryptophan. Fields, in order: J gene, V gene, D gene, clone size, CDR3 protein, CDR3 DNA. The D gene is left open where the match is weak. The listing skips clone size in some rows; elsewhere it reads once, few, many or a size class.

j_call: TRBJ2-3; v_call: TRBV11-1; d_call: NA; clone_size: many; cdr3_aa: CASSLLGLAQGDTQYF; cdr3_nt: TGTGCCAGCAGCCTTCTGGGACTCGCGCAGGGAGATACGCAGTATTTT
j_call: TRBJ1-2; v_call: TRBV27; d_call: NA; clone_size: NA; cdr3_aa: CASSLSLPYGRTDNYGYTF; cdr3_nt: TGTGCCAGCAGTTTAAGCCTACCTTACGGTCGGACAGATAACTATGGCTACACCTTC
j_call: TRBJ2-7; v_call: TRBV2; d_call: TRBD1; clone_size: many; cdr3_aa: CASSGIYPAGDSDSYEQYF; cdr3_nt: TGTGCCAGCAGTGGTATATATCCAGCCGGGGACAGCGACTCCTACGAGCAGTACTTC
j_call: TRBJ1-2; v_call: TRBV27; d_call: TRBD1; clone_size: NA; cdr3_aa: CASSSGTGDLNGYTF; cdr3_nt: TGTGCCAGCAGTTCGGGGACAGGGGATCTTAATGGCTACACCTTC
j_call: TRBJ2-5; v_call: TRBV27; d_call: TRBD2; clone_size: NA; cdr3_aa: CASSSSSGGHQETQYF; cdr3_nt: TGTGCCAGCAGTTCCTCTAGCGGGGGTCACCAAGAGACCCAGTACTTC
j_call: TRBJ1-1; v_call: TRBV4-2; d_call: TRBD1; clone_size: NA; cdr3_aa: CASSQVRTGYEAFF; cdr3_nt: TGTGCCAGCAGCCAAGTGCGGACAGGGTATGAAGCTTTCTTT
j_call: TRBJ1-3; v_call: TRBV28; d_call: NA; clone_size: few; cdr3_aa: CASSFEGMGNTIYF; cdr3_nt: TGTGCCAGCAGTTTCGAGGGGATGGGAAACACCATATATTTT
j_call: TRBJ2-3; v_call: TRBV7-2; d_call: NA; clone_size: many; cdr3_aa: CASSHLGGHPDTQYF; cdr3_nt: TGTGCCAGCAGCCACTTGGGGGGCCACCCAGATACGCAGTATTTT
j_call: TRBJ1-2; v_call: TRBV7-9; d_call: NA; clone_size: NA; cdr3_aa: CASSGGHDYGYTF; cdr3_nt: TGTGCCAGCAGCGGGGGACACGACTATGGCTACACCTTC
j_call: TRBJ2-3; v_call: TRBV7-3; d_call: TRBD2; clone_size: NA; cdr3_aa: CASSLTGLAEYTDTQYF; cdr3_nt: TGTGCCAGCAGCTTAACGGGACTAGCGGAATACACAGATACGCAGTATTTT
j_call: TRBJ2-5; v_call: TRBV7-8; d_call: TRBD2; clone_size: many; cdr3_aa: CASSSSGAEAQYF; cdr3_nt: TGTGCCAGCAGCTCCAGCGGGGCAGAGGCCCAGTACTTC
j_call: TRBJ2-1; v_call: TRBV7-8; d_call: TRBD2; clone_size: many; cdr3_aa: CASSFSGGAYNEQFF; cdr3_nt: TGTGCCAGCAGCTTTAGCGGGGGAGCCTACAATGAGCAGTTCTTC
j_call: TRBJ1-5; v_call: TRBV27; d_call: NA; clone_size: NA; cdr3_aa: CASMTLGSSNQPQHF; cdr3_nt: TGTGCCAGCATGACCCTGGGGAGTAGCAATCAGCCCCAGCATTTT
j_call: TRBJ2-1; v_call: TRBV7-6; d_call: TRBD1; clone_size: NA; cdr3_aa: CASSLEGAINEQFF; cdr3_nt: TGTGCCAGCAGCTTAGAGGGGGCAATCAATGAGCAGTTCTTC
j_call: TRBJ1-1; v_call: TRBV7-9; d_call: NA; clone_size: few; cdr3_aa: CASSLDFLAGTEAFF; cdr3_nt: TGTGCCAGCAGCTTAGACTTTTTGGCGGGCACTGAAGCTTTCTTT
j_call: TRBJ2-3; v_call: TRBV29-1; d_call: NA; clone_size: NA; cdr3_aa: CSLTTGSTDTQYF; cdr3_nt: TGCAGCCTTACTACAGGGTCCACAGATACGCAGTATTTT
j_call: TRBJ1-2; v_call: TRBV7-9; d_call: NA; clone_size: NA; cdr3_aa: CASSVGQGYTF; cdr3_nt: TGTGCCAGCAGCGTCGGACAGGGCTACACCTTC
j_call: TRBJ2-5; v_call: TRBV7-9; d_call: NA; clone_size: NA; cdr3_aa: CASSSDSLTTQYF; cdr3_nt: TGTGCCAGCAGTTCCGACTCGTTGACGACCCAGTACTTC
j_call: TRBJ2-2; v_call: TRBV6-8; d_call: TRBD1; clone_size: few; cdr3_aa: CASSQTGGNTGELFF; cdr3_nt: TGTGCCAGCAGCCAGACAGGGGGAAACACCGGGGAGCTGTTTTTT
j_call: TRBJ2-7; v_call: TRBV7-9; d_call: NA; clone_size: few; cdr3_aa: CASSHRQRSYEQYF; cdr3_nt: TGTGCCAGCAGCCACCGACAGCGCTCCTACGAGCAGTACTTC
j_call: TRBJ2-1; v_call: TRBV4-3; d_call: TRBD1; clone_size: few; cdr3_aa: CASSQTGQGREQFF; cdr3_nt: TGCGCCAGCAGCCAAACGGGACAGGGGAGAGAGCAGTTCTTC
j_call: TRBJ2-7; v_call: TRBV12-3/TRBV12-4; d_call: NA; clone_size: few; cdr3_aa: CASSSNLGPTYEQYF; cdr3_nt: TGTGCCAGCAGCTCCAACTTAGGGCCTACCTACGAGCAGTACTTC
j_call: TRBJ2-5; v_call: TRBV5-8; d_call: TRBD1; clone_size: once; cdr3_aa: CAETGQQETQYF; cdr3_nt: TGTGCCGAAACGGGACAGCAAGAGACCCAGTACTTC
j_call: TRBJ1-5; v_call: TRBV7-8; d_call: TRBD1; clone_size: many; cdr3_aa: CASSLGQGDGQPQHF; cdr3_nt: TGTGCCAGCAGCTTAGGGCAGGGGGACGGCCAGCCCCAGCATTTT
j_call: TRBJ1-1; v_call: TRBV6-2/TRBV6-3; d_call: TRBD1; clone_size: once; cdr3_aa: CASSYLPVMRDRRNTEAFF; cdr3_nt: TGTGCCAGCAGTTACTTGCCGGTGATGAGGGACAGGAGAAACACTGAAGCTTTCTTT
j_call: TRBJ1-1; v_call: TRBV27; d_call: TRBD1; clone_size: NA; cdr3_aa: CASSRPGTANTEAFF; cdr3_nt: TGTGCCAGCAGTAGGCCGGGGACAGCGAACACTGAAGCTTTCTTT
j_call: TRBJ2-1; v_call: TRBV6-4; d_call: TRBD1; clone_size: few; cdr3_aa: CASSVGTGESDEQFF; cdr3_nt: TGTGCCAGCAGTGTCGGGACAGGGGAATCAGATGAGCAGTTCTTC
j_call: TRBJ1-5; v_call: TRBV27; d_call: TRBD1; clone_size: few; cdr3_aa: CASSFGTGGQPQHF; cdr3_nt: TGTGCCAGCAGTTTTGGGACAGGGGGTCAGCCCCAGCATTTT
j_call: TRBJ1-2; v_call: TRBV6-2/TRBV6-3; d_call: NA; clone_size: NA; cdr3_aa: CASTLTRSTNYGYTF; cdr3_nt: TGTGCCAGCACCCTGACCAGGTCGACTAACTATGGCTACACCTTC
j_call: TRBJ1-1; v_call: TRBV12-3/TRBV12-4; d_call: TRBD1; clone_size: few; cdr3_aa: CASSPDRVVAEAFF; cdr3_nt: TGTGCCAGCAGTCCCGACAGGGTGGTCGCTGAAGCTTTCTTT
j_call: TRBJ2-5; v_call: TRBV10-3; d_call: TRBD2; clone_size: NA; cdr3_aa: CAISDMGASLAGPSETQYF; cdr3_nt: TGTGCCATCAGTGATATGGGGGCTTCTCTAGCGGGTCCCTCGGAGACCCAGTACTTC
j_call: TRBJ1-3; v_call: TRBV28; d_call: TRBD1; clone_size: NA; cdr3_aa: CASSTLQGAPGNTIYF; cdr3_nt: TGTGCCAGCAGTACCCTACAGGGGGCCCCTGGAAACACCATATATTTT
j_call: TRBJ2-2; v_call: TRBV5-1; d_call: NA; clone_size: NA; cdr3_aa: CASSLGLLTENTGELFF; cdr3_nt: TGCGCCAGCAGCTTGGGTCTCTTGACCGAGAACACCGGGGAGCTGTTTTTT
j_call: TRBJ1-5; v_call: TRBV20-1; d_call: NA; clone_size: few; cdr3_aa: CSANPRDGREPQHF; cdr3_nt: TGCAGTGCCAATCCCAGGGACGGACGGGAGCCCCAGCATTTT
j_call: TRBJ1-1; v_call: TRBV4-1; d_call: NA; clone_size: few; cdr3_aa: CASSQAKGPSLAEAFF; cdr3_nt: TGCGCCAGCAGCCAAGCGAAGGGACCCTCTTTAGCCGAAGCTTTCTTT
j_call: TRBJ2-2; v_call: TRBV11-3; d_call: TRBD1; clone_size: NA; cdr3_aa: CASSHPGTGTTGELFF; cdr3_nt: TGTGCCAGCAGCCACCCCGGGACAGGGACCACCGGGGAGCTGTTTTTT